Listed below are T cell receptor beta chains from one sample, sequenced in a study of graft-versus-host responses after intestinal transplantation. The antigens these receptors bind are not known. Assay: immunoSEQ multiplex PCR; the TCRdb copy retains only in-frame clones and omits some. The table lists some 110,000 clones, around 94% of them singletons. Here the sequenced sample was unstimulated CD8+ T cells sorted from spleen or lymph node cells, taken before transplant. The receptor set was obtained from a human donor who was the organ donor for an intestinal transplant. Both conserved end residues are part of each CDR3. The order of the fields is D gene, clone size, J gene, V gene, CDR3 DNA, CDR3 protein. D genes are given only for firm matches. Some rows have no size entry. The others give once, few or many, or a class for an expanded clone.

d_gene: -; abundance: -; j_gene: TRBJ2-1; v_gene: TRBV29-1; CDR3nt: TGCAGCGTCTTTCTTGGGCGGGGCGGCTCCTACAATGAGCAGTTCTTC; CDR3aa: CSVFLGRGGSYNEQFF
d_gene: -; abundance: -; j_gene: TRBJ1-1; v_gene: TRBV5-1; CDR3nt: TGCGCCAGCAGCTCTCGGACCCAAAACACTGAAGCTTTCTTT; CDR3aa: CASSSRTQNTEAFF
d_gene: TRBD2; abundance: -; j_gene: TRBJ2-3; v_gene: TRBV4-1; CDR3nt: TGCGCCAGCAGCCATGCCCCCACGGGAACTAGCGGGAGTGTAACAGATACGCAGTATTTT; CDR3aa: CASSHAPTGTSGSVTDTQYF
d_gene: TRBD2; abundance: -; j_gene: TRBJ2-5; v_gene: TRBV5-1; CDR3nt: TGCGCCAGCAGCTTGGAGGGCGGGAGCGGGGAGACCCAGTACTTC; CDR3aa: CASSLEGGSGETQYF
d_gene: -; abundance: -; j_gene: TRBJ2-7; v_gene: TRBV7-6; CDR3nt: TGTGCCAGCAGCTTAGCCTTTTCCTCGCAGGGTAAATCCTACGAGCAGTACTTC; CDR3aa: CASSLAFSSQGKSYEQYF
d_gene: TRBD2; abundance: -; j_gene: TRBJ2-3; v_gene: TRBV27; CDR3nt: TGTGCCAGCGGGAGGGCTGTCGGTTTAGATACGCAGTATTTT; CDR3aa: CASGRAVGLDTQYF
d_gene: -; abundance: -; j_gene: TRBJ1-2; v_gene: TRBV7-2; CDR3nt: TGTGCCAGCAGCTTTTCGGACAGCCCCCCGGGCGATGGCTACACCTTC; CDR3aa: CASSFSDSPPGDGYTF
d_gene: -; abundance: -; j_gene: TRBJ2-7; v_gene: TRBV2; CDR3nt: TGTGCCAGCAGGGTTACAGGGCAGGGGTACGAGCAGTACTTC; CDR3aa: CASRVTGQGYEQYF
d_gene: TRBD1; abundance: -; j_gene: TRBJ1-5; v_gene: TRBV12-5; CDR3nt: TGTGCTAGTGGTTTGGTATTGACGGACAGGGGCGGCAATCAGCCCCAGCATTTT; CDR3aa: CASGLVLTDRGGNQPQHF
d_gene: -; abundance: -; j_gene: TRBJ2-1; v_gene: TRBV19; CDR3nt: TGTGCCAGTCAGGACAGTTACAATGAGCAGTTCTTC; CDR3aa: CASQDSYNEQFF
d_gene: TRBD1; abundance: once; j_gene: TRBJ1-3; v_gene: TRBV5-1; CDR3nt: TGCGCCAGCAGGGGGACAGGGTCTGGAAACACCATATATTTT; CDR3aa: CASRGTGSGNTIYF
d_gene: TRBD1; abundance: -; j_gene: TRBJ1-2; v_gene: TRBV6-1; CDR3nt: TGTGCCAGCAGTGGACCCGGGACAGGGGTAACTAACTATGGCTACACCTTC; CDR3aa: CASSGPGTGVTNYGYTF
d_gene: TRBD1; abundance: -; j_gene: TRBJ1-2; v_gene: TRBV5-1; CDR3nt: TGCGCCAGCAGCTTGACAGGGGGCGGCTACACCTTC; CDR3aa: CASSLTGGGYTF
d_gene: -; abundance: -; j_gene: TRBJ2-7; v_gene: TRBV10-1; CDR3nt: TGCGCCAGCAGTGAGTCGCCAGGAGGAGCCGAGCAGTACTTC; CDR3aa: CASSESPGGAEQYF
d_gene: -; abundance: -; j_gene: TRBJ1-1; v_gene: TRBV6-6; CDR3nt: TGTGCCAGCAGTTACTCTCTCCTGAACACTGAAGCTTTCTTT; CDR3aa: CASSYSLLNTEAFF
d_gene: -; abundance: -; j_gene: TRBJ2-3; v_gene: TRBV11-2; CDR3nt: TGTGCCAGCAGCTCTCAGGCCACAGATACGCAGTATTTT; CDR3aa: CASSSQATDTQYF
d_gene: -; abundance: -; j_gene: TRBJ1-5; v_gene: TRBV4-3; CDR3nt: TGCGCCAGCAGCCAAGATAGGGTGGCAGGGCCAAGCTATAGCAATCAGCCCCAGCATTTT; CDR3aa: CASSQDRVAGPSYSNQPQHF
d_gene: TRBD2; abundance: -; j_gene: TRBJ2-1; v_gene: TRBV4-1; CDR3nt: TGCGCCAGCAGCCGACTAGCGGGAGACAATGAGCAGTTCTTC; CDR3aa: CASSRLAGDNEQFF
d_gene: -; abundance: -; j_gene: TRBJ2-3; v_gene: TRBV29-1; CDR3nt: TGCAGCGTTTGGAGCACAGATACGCAGTATTTT; CDR3aa: CSVWSTDTQYF
d_gene: TRBD1; abundance: -; j_gene: TRBJ1-1; v_gene: TRBV7-6; CDR3nt: TGTGCCAGCAGCCTCGGGACAGGGGGAGAAGCTTTCTTT; CDR3aa: CASSLGTGGEAFF
d_gene: TRBD2; abundance: -; j_gene: TRBJ2-1; v_gene: TRBV6-5; CDR3nt: TGTGCCAGCAGTTACGTGACTAGCGGAGACAATGAGCAGTTCTTC; CDR3aa: CASSYVTSGDNEQFF
d_gene: -; abundance: -; j_gene: TRBJ2-7; v_gene: TRBV2; CDR3nt: TGTGCCAGCAGTGAGGCTGCGGGTTCCCTATATTACGAGCAGTACTTC; CDR3aa: CASSEAAGSLYYEQYF
d_gene: -; abundance: -; j_gene: TRBJ1-1; v_gene: TRBV28; CDR3nt: TGTGCCAGCCTCGTTGGGACTGAAGCTTTCTTT; CDR3aa: CASLVGTEAFF
d_gene: -; abundance: -; j_gene: TRBJ2-7; v_gene: TRBV28; CDR3nt: TGTGCCAGCAGTCCTCGCGGGGAGCAGTACTTC; CDR3aa: CASSPRGEQYF
d_gene: -; abundance: -; j_gene: TRBJ2-6; v_gene: TRBV27; CDR3nt: TGTGCCAGCAGCTCCGGGACCTCTTACTCTGGGGCCAACGTCCTGACTTTC; CDR3aa: CASSSGTSYSGANVLTF
d_gene: -; abundance: few; j_gene: TRBJ2-6; v_gene: TRBV5-6; CDR3nt: TGTGCCAGCAGCTTGGTCTCTGGGGCCAACGTCCTGACTTTC; CDR3aa: CASSLVSGANVLTF
d_gene: -; abundance: -; j_gene: TRBJ1-1; v_gene: TRBV4-1; CDR3nt: TGCGCCAGCAGCCAAGATCGGGACACTGAACGAGAGATCTTT; CDR3aa: CASSQDRDTEREIF
d_gene: TRBD1; abundance: -; j_gene: TRBJ2-3; v_gene: TRBV4-1; CDR3nt: TGCGCCAGCAGCCAGGGACAGGGGGTTGCAGATACGCAGTATTTT; CDR3aa: CASSQGQGVADTQYF
d_gene: TRBD2; abundance: -; j_gene: TRBJ2-7; v_gene: TRBV4-3; CDR3nt: TGCGCCAGCAGCCAAGATACGCTAGCGGGAATATTAGGCGAGCAGTACTTC; CDR3aa: CASSQDTLAGILGEQYF
d_gene: -; abundance: once; j_gene: TRBJ2-1; v_gene: TRBV27; CDR3nt: TGTGCCAGCAGTTTACTGAGAAGATATGAGCAGTTCTTC; CDR3aa: CASSLLRRYEQFF
d_gene: -; abundance: -; j_gene: TRBJ1-1; v_gene: TRBV19; CDR3nt: TGTGCCAGTAGCATCTACAGGACCATGAACACTGAAGCTTTCTTT; CDR3aa: CASSIYRTMNTEAFF
d_gene: TRBD2; abundance: once; j_gene: TRBJ2-4; v_gene: TRBV5-6; CDR3nt: TGTGCCAGCAGCTTGGGCGGGGAGGGAGCCAAAAACATTCAGTACTTC; CDR3aa: CASSLGGEGAKNIQYF
d_gene: TRBD1; abundance: -; j_gene: TRBJ2-1; v_gene: TRBV27; CDR3nt: TGTGCCAGCAGTCGACAGGGTGTTTCCTACAATGAGCAGTTCTTC; CDR3aa: CASSRQGVSYNEQFF
d_gene: TRBD2; abundance: once; j_gene: TRBJ2-1; v_gene: TRBV7-9; CDR3nt: TGTGCCAGCAGCCTTAGCGGGAGGGATCAGTTCTTC; CDR3aa: CASSLSGRDQFF
d_gene: -; abundance: -; j_gene: TRBJ1-1; v_gene: TRBV5-6; CDR3nt: TGTGCCAGCAGCACACCGTTTGGGAACCCTAGCACTGAAGCTTTCTTT; CDR3aa: CASSTPFGNPSTEAFF
d_gene: -; abundance: -; j_gene: TRBJ2-5; v_gene: TRBV29-1; CDR3nt: TGCAGCGTCATAGCGGAGGGGGGGGAGACCCAGTACTTC; CDR3aa: CSVIAEGGETQYF
d_gene: -; abundance: -; j_gene: TRBJ1-4; v_gene: TRBV13; CDR3nt: TGTGCCAGCAGCGAGGACAGATCTAATGAAAAACTGTTTTTT; CDR3aa: CASSEDRSNEKLFF
d_gene: -; abundance: once; j_gene: TRBJ2-1; v_gene: TRBV6-5; CDR3nt: TGTGCCAGCAGTTACGATGGCTACAAGCAGTTCTTC; CDR3aa: CASSYDGYKQFF
d_gene: TRBD1; abundance: -; j_gene: TRBJ1-1; v_gene: TRBV27; CDR3nt: TGTGCCAGCAGTTTAACAGGGGGGAACACTGAAGCTTTCTTT; CDR3aa: CASSLTGGNTEAFF
d_gene: -; abundance: -; j_gene: TRBJ2-1; v_gene: TRBV19; CDR3nt: TGTGCCAGTAGTATAAAAACTTACAATGAGCAGTTCTTC; CDR3aa: CASSIKTYNEQFF
d_gene: -; abundance: -; j_gene: TRBJ2-3; v_gene: TRBV18; CDR3nt: TGTGCCAGCTCACCCCTCGCGACTGGCGCAGATACGCAGTATTTT; CDR3aa: CASSPLATGADTQYF
d_gene: TRBD2; abundance: -; j_gene: TRBJ2-3; v_gene: TRBV5-1; CDR3nt: TGCGCCAGCAGCTTGGAGGGGACTAGCGCCTGGGGCACAGATACGCAGTATTTT; CDR3aa: CASSLEGTSAWGTDTQYF
d_gene: TRBD2; abundance: once; j_gene: TRBJ2-3; v_gene: TRBV2; CDR3nt: TGTGCCAGCTGGGGACTAGCTGGGAATACGCAGTATTTT; CDR3aa: CASWGLAGNTQYF
d_gene: -; abundance: -; j_gene: TRBJ2-7; v_gene: TRBV28; CDR3nt: TGTGCCAGCAGTTACTTTGTTCGGGGGCCCTACGAGCAGTACTTC; CDR3aa: CASSYFVRGPYEQYF
d_gene: TRBD2; abundance: -; j_gene: TRBJ2-1; v_gene: TRBV7-8; CDR3nt: TGTGCCAGCAGCTTAAGGCTAGCGGGAGGGGAAAATGAGCAGTTCTTC; CDR3aa: CASSLRLAGGENEQFF
d_gene: -; abundance: -; j_gene: TRBJ1-2; v_gene: TRBV27; CDR3nt: TGTGCCAGCAGCCAAAGGATAGGGGCCTATGGCTACACCTTC; CDR3aa: CASSQRIGAYGYTF
d_gene: TRBD2; abundance: -; j_gene: TRBJ2-1; v_gene: TRBV27; CDR3nt: TGTGCCAGCAGTTTGGACGGACTAGCGAGCTACAATGAGCAGTTCTTC; CDR3aa: CASSLDGLASYNEQFF
d_gene: -; abundance: -; j_gene: TRBJ2-3; v_gene: TRBV11-2; CDR3nt: TGTGCCAGCAGCATAATCGGGACGTCAGATACGCAGTATTTT; CDR3aa: CASSIIGTSDTQYF
d_gene: -; abundance: -; j_gene: TRBJ1-5; v_gene: TRBV7-3; CDR3nt: TGTGCCAGCAGCTTCTTTAGGGTACCTAATGATAGCAATCAGCCCCAGCATTTT; CDR3aa: CASSFFRVPNDSNQPQHF